The sequence of this T cell receptor (beta chain) was determined in a study of Graves' ophthalmopathy and Graves' hyperthyroidism. This clonotype occurred many times. The sequenced template was RNA, covering the TCR beta CDR3 region. HTBI-primed first-round RT-PCR preceded second-round multiplex PCR. Using its own MiXCR run on the multiplex PCR reads, TCRdb lists one record per CDR3 protein. The sample lists around 400,000 distinct CDR3 sequences, 18% occurring once. This CDR3 is 14 amino acids long. The ends were cut back, 7 bases at V and 3 bases at J, with 13 bases in the middle. Germline V gene lookup returns CDR1 LNHDA and CDR2 SQIVND (reference sequence).

This chain uses TRBV19 with TRBJ1-5; D ambiguous. The TCR sequence derives from a woman between 18 and 30 years old with Graves' ophthalmopathy. The material sequenced was peripheral blood. The CDR3 DNA reads TGTGCCAGTATCTCCGACGGTTACAATCAGCCCCAGCATTTT. Translation gives CASISDGYNQPQHF.